Reported below is one TCR beta chain. The data stem from a study of blood T cell repertoires in COVID-19. As for the study in general: COVID-19 samples collected from the United States, Italy and Spain covered acute and convalescent phases. PBMCs, B-cell-depleted T cells, or T cells provided the cDNA or gDNA that made up the material.

Germline lookup yields CDR1 MNHEY and CDR2 SVGAGI. CDR3 length: 16 residues. Trimming removed 0 bases at V and 0 bases at J, with 10 bases between. Those enrolled in Seattle joined during active infection and were followed longitudinally afterward. Authors' methods: From reference gene primer amplification, estimates of nucleated cell counts were derived. Measured with immunoSEQ multiplex PCR; TCRdb has only the in-frame clones, and not every one. The V and J calls and clone size come from that table; D and trimming were worked out from the DNA. The repertoire holds 430,000 or so clones, around 90% seen once, with 0.7% to 1% in the top ten.

The sequencing sample was made of peripheral blood. The TCR originated in a young man with COVID-19, enrolled during active disease. V is TRBV6-5 and J is TRBJ2-3; D remains unclear. CDR3 amino acids: CASSYSLVPSTDTQYF. CDR3 bases: TGTGCCAGCAGTTACTCCCTAGTCCCTAGCACAGATACGCAGTATTTT.